The 2 T cell receptor beta chains below all came from one sample that was sequenced in a study of T cells in Graves' hyperthyroidism and ophthalmopathy. RNA transcripts gave rise to amplified TCR beta CDR3 regions. Using the HTBI primer set, a first-round RT-PCR was run on the TCR CDR3. TCRdb recomputed calls from the multiplex PCR reads with MiXCR, one row per CDR3 protein. The sample has around 420,000 distinct CDR3 sequences; roughly 13% are singletons. Material: blood. These receptors all stem from a woman aged 18-29 years with Graves' hyperthyroidism.

The J gene is TRBJ1-5, the V gene TRBV20-1; perhaps TRBD1 as D (5 bases). Germline CDR1 and CDR2: DFQATT and SNEGSKA (reference sequence). Trimming pared 1 base from V and 3 bases from J, leaving 10 bases between. The CDR3 spans 14 residues. This chain's CDR3 is CSARVGAPNQPQHF. The CDR3 region has the DNA TGCAGTGCTAGAGTAGGGGCACCCAATCAGCCCCAGCATTTT.

The V gene is TRBV27, the J gene TRBJ2-7, with a possible D match to TRBD2 (7 bases). Germline CDR1 is MNHEY and CDR2 is SMNVEV (reference sequence). V was shortened by 4 bases and J by 3 bases, with 16 bases between the two germline ends. This CDR3 region has 15 residues. The CDR3 spells CASSSLPGGLYEQYF. The CDR3 region has the DNA TGTGCCAGCAGTTCCCTCCCGGGGGGCCTCTACGAGCAGTACTTC.